This T cell receptor beta chain was sequenced during a study of T cell changes during pregnancy in multiple sclerosis. The method was immunoSEQ multiplex PCR; TCRdb's version includes in-frame clones alone and lacks a portion of them. In the table there are 55,000 to 65,000 clones, 93% of which are singletons. V was clipped by 3 bases and J by 0 bases, with 8 bases between them. This CDR3 has 14 amino acids. Germline lookup yields CDR1 PRHDT and CDR2 FYEKMQ (reference sequence). The TCR sequence derives from a female donor with multiple sclerosis, enrolled in a pregnancy study. V and J are TRBV13 and TRBJ2-5; TRBD1 might be the D (6 bases). The sample was peripheral blood, taken after pregnancy. As DNA, the CDR3 is TGTGCCAGCAGCTTTACAGGGTACCAAGAGACCCAGTACTTC. Translating gives CASSFTGYQETQYF.